The 31 T cell receptor beta chains listed next were all sequenced from one sample in a study of PD-L1 blockade in urothelial cancer. TCRdb's copy holds only in-frame clones and misses some; the assay was immunoSEQ multiplex PCR. The sample has about 95,000 clones; roughly 84% are singletons. Sample time point: pretreatment peripheral blood. This specimen consisted of PBMCs, obtained around atezolizumab (anti-PD-L1) treatment. Source of these receptors: a man in his 60s with urothelial cancer.

The chain couples TRBV4-1 to TRBJ2-1, with TRBD2 as a possible D gene (5 bases). CDR3 length: 12 amino acids. V was trimmed by 0 bases and J by 15 bases, leaving 12 bases between them. Germline assignment: CDR1 MGHRA and CDR2 YSYEKL. The CDR3 nucleotides read TGCGCCAGCAGCCAAGATGTAGGAGGACGGTTCTTC. Translation: CASSQDVGGRFF.

The chain has TRBV30 and TRBJ2-5, with D maybe TRBD1 (6 bases). CDR3 length: 13 amino acids. V dropped 3 bases and J dropped 5 bases, with 13 bases sitting between them. Looked up from germline, CDR1 is GTSNPN and CDR2 is SVGIG (reference sequence). CDR3 amino acids: CAWSEDRMETQYF. For the CDR3, the DNA is TGTGCCTGGAGCGAGGACAGAATGGAGACCCAGTACTTC.

J is TRBJ1-1 and V is TRBV7-3, with D tentatively TRBD1 (5 bases). The length of the CDR3 is 18 residues. Between the trimmed V and J ends, which lost 1 base and 1 base, there was a span of 19 bases. Germline lookup yields CDR1 SGHTA and CDR2 FQGTGA. CDR3 residues: CASSLRRVGVLGNTEAFF. Here the CDR3 DNA reads TGTGCCAGCAGCTTAAGGAGGGTGGGGGTATTAGGGAACACTGAAGCTTTCTTT.

The chain is built from TRBV5-1 and TRBJ2-3; TRBD1 agrees at 8 bases. The germline CDR1 and CDR2 sequences are SGHRS and YFSETQ. The CDR3 loop spans 15 amino acids. Unmatched junction bases numbered 4, after V lost 4 bases and J lost 0 bases. CDR3 bases: TGCGCCAGCAGCGTGGGACAGGTTAGCACAGATACGCAGTATTTT. It encodes CASSVGQVSTDTQYF.

The chain carries TRBV7-2 and TRBJ2-7; 7 bases fit TRBD2. The CDR3 loop spans 15 amino acids. V shed 5 bases and J 1 base; nucleotides not matched to a gene: 8. Germline loops: CDR1 SGHTA, CDR2 FQGNSA. In nucleotides, the CDR3 is TGTGCCAGCAGCCCTGGGGGGGTCCGGTCCTACGAGCAGTACTTC. Residues: CASSPGGVRSYEQYF.

V gene TRBV6-1 combines with J gene TRBJ1-2; D is undetermined. V lost 5 bases, J lost 14 bases, and 9 bases lay in between. CDR3 length: 9 amino acids. The germline CDR1 and CDR2 sequences are MNHNS and SASEGT. CDR3 sequence: CASSSVWTF. Here the CDR3 DNA reads TGTGCCAGCAGTTCAGTTTGGACCTTC.

This chain joins TRBV27 and TRBJ2-1; TRBD2 is a possible D gene (5 bases). From germline, CDR1 is MNHEY and CDR2 SMNVEV (reference sequence). The CDR3 contains 18 residues. Trimming removed 6 bases at V and 4 bases at J, with 25 bases between. Here the CDR3 reads CASSIGPSRPGRYNEQFF. CDR3 nucleotide sequence: TGTGCCAGCAGCATTGGACCTAGCCGCCCCGGGCGGTACAATGAGCAGTTCTTC.

This chain connects TRBV7-9 to TRBJ2-1; D is possibly TRBD2 (6 bases). Germline lookup yields CDR1 SEHNR and CDR2 FQNEAQ (reference sequence). CDR3 length: 15 amino acids. V was trimmed by 5 bases and J by 1 base, leaving 12 bases between them. The CDR3, as DNA: TGTGCCAGCAGCCCCCTGGGGGGTTCCTACAATGAGCAGTTCTTC. As protein: CASSPLGGSYNEQFF.

This rearrangement joins TRBV4-2 to TRBJ2-1, with 7 nucleotides matching TRBD2. V was pared by 0 bases and J by 0 bases, with 5 bases of the junction left unmatched. The CDR3 has 17 amino acids. Germline V lookup: CDR1 LGHNA, CDR2 YNFKEQ. CDR3 amino acids: CASSQETRDYSYNEQFF. The CDR3 DNA reads as TGTGCCAGCAGCCAAGAGACTCGGGACTACTCCTACAATGAGCAGTTCTTC.

This chain links TRBV28 with TRBJ1-5, with TRBD1 matching 10 bases. The CDR3 loop spans 16 amino acids. In germline, CDR1 is MDHEN, CDR2 SYDVKM. The V gene end was trimmed by 2 bases and the J gene end by 2 bases; junction bases not matched to a gene: 3. CDR3 nucleotides: TGTGCCAGCAGTTTAGGGACAGGGGCCCGCAATCAGCCCCAGCATTTT. Encoded protein: CASSLGTGARNQPQHF. The full variable domain, rest sourced from reference TRBV28 and TRBJ1-5, is DVKVTQSSRYLVKRTGEKVFLECVQDMDHENMFWYRQDPGLGLRLIYFSYDVKMKEKGDIPEGYSVSREKKERFSLILESASTNQTSMYLCASSLGTGARNQPQHFGDGTRLSIL.

The V call is TRBV19, the J call TRBJ2-1, with D perhaps matching TRBD2 (6 bases). The CDR3 runs 13 residues. Per germline, CDR1 LNHDA and CDR2 SQIVND (reference sequence). Trimming removed 3 bases at V and 9 bases at J, with 12 bases between. The CDR3 reads CASSMAQGGEQFF. DNA of the CDR3: TGTGCCAGTAGTATGGCCCAGGGAGGTGAGCAGTTCTTC. Based on the CDR3 plus reference TRBV19 and TRBJ2-1, the full variable domain is DGGITQSPKYLFRKEGQNVTLSCEQNLNHDAMYWYRQDPGQGLRLIYYSQIVNDFQKGDIAEGYSVSREKKESFPLTVTSAQKNPTAFYLCASSMAQGGEQFFGPGTRLTVL.

A few counts support this clone. The CDR3 loop is CASSLDSSYEQYF. CDR3 in DNA: TGCGCCAGCTCACTCGATAGCTCCTACGAGCAGTACTTC. The genes are TRBV4-1 and TRBJ2-7; no clear D gene. This CDR3 has 13 residues. The V end lost 8 bases, the J end lost 0 bases, and 11 bases lay between the germline ends. In germline, CDR1 is MGHRA, CDR2 YSYEKL.

V gene TRBV11-2 combines with J gene TRBJ2-3; tentative D call: TRBD2 (5 bases). CDR1 is SGHAT, CDR2 FQNNGV, per germline. V was clipped by 2 bases and J by 9 bases, with 12 bases between them. The CDR3 length is 13 residues. The CDR3 loop is CASSLPPPGTQYF. The CDR3 DNA follows: TGTGCCAGCAGCTTACCCCCCCCGGGGACGCAGTATTTT.

The chain carries TRBV6-5 and TRBJ2-7, with TRBD2 as a possible D gene (6 bases). CDR1 MNHEY and CDR2 SVGAGI come from the germline V gene. The CDR3 is made up of 14 amino acids. The V and J ends lost 4 bases and 1 base respectively, with 11 bases between them. The chain's CDR3 is CASSSGTASYEQYF. As DNA, the CDR3 is TGTGCCAGCAGTTCCGGGACTGCTTCCTACGAGCAGTACTTC.

The chain links TRBV29-1 to TRBJ2-3, with 10 nucleotides matching TRBD1. Per the germline V gene, CDR1 is SQVTM and CDR2 is ANQGSEA. The V segment lost 5 bases and the J segment 2 bases; nucleotides outside the gene matches: 7. The CDR3 length is 15 residues. Here the CDR3 DNA reads TGCAGCGTTACAAGACAGGGGGCGTACACAGATACGCAGTATTTT. Translation gives CSVTRQGAYTDTQYF.

Notes on this clone: At one of its ends the junction is not consistent with the germline gene, which may arise from a read error. This chain joins TRBV6-6 and TRBJ2-7; no firm D call. The CDR3 runs 12 residues. Germline values: CDR1 MNHNY, CDR2 SVGAGI (reference sequence). This chain's CDR3 is CASAGVSDEQYF. The CDR3 DNA reads TGTGCCAGCGCTGGAGTCTCCGACGAGCAGTACTTC.

The rearrangement links TRBV5-1 to TRBJ2-1; D possibly corresponds to TRBD1 (6 bases). CDR1 is SGHRS and CDR2 is YFSETQ in the germline V gene. V was cut by 4 bases and J by 6 bases, with 14 bases left in between. CDR3 length: 14 residues. CDR3 in DNA: TGCGCCAGCAGCCCAACGGTACAGGGCAATGAGCAGTTCTTC. This gives the protein CASSPTVQGNEQFF. Full variable domain (rest looked up from reference TRBV5-1 and TRBJ2-1): KAGVTQTPRYLIKTRGQQVTLSCSPISGHRSVSWYQQTPGQGLQFLFEYFSETQRNKGNFPGRFSGRQFSNSRSEMNVSTLELGDSALYLCASSPTVQGNEQFFGPGTRLTVL.

This clone was detected only once. This chain links TRBV18 with TRBJ2-7, with D maybe TRBD1 (5 bases). The CDR3 runs 15 residues. CDR1 and CDR2 (germline): KGHSH, LQKENI. The V gene lost 3 bases and the J gene lost 2 bases, with 14 bases spanning the gap. The CDR3 DNA sequence: TGTGCCAGCTCACCCTCGGCAGGGTGGACCTACGAGCAGTACTTC. Encoded protein: CASSPSAGWTYEQYF.

The genes are TRBV27 and TRBJ2-2; maybe TRBD1 (5 bases). This CDR3 contains 13 residues. V was cut by 2 bases and J by 10 bases, with 11 bases left in between. CDR1 and CDR2 from the germline V gene are MNHEY and SMNVEV (reference sequence). The CDR3 reads CASSLMQGTELFF. The CDR3 DNA reads TGTGCCAGCAGTTTAATGCAGGGTACGGAGCTGTTTTTT.

The chain is built from TRBV4-1 and TRBJ1-4, with D possibly matching TRBD1 (5 bases). The CDR3 has 16 amino acids. CDR1 is MGHRA and CDR2 is YSYEKL in the germline V gene. V was cut by 4 bases and J by 7 bases, with 19 bases left in between. Here the CDR3 reads CASSPNSGDIGEKLFF. The CDR3 DNA reads TGCGCCAGCAGCCCCAATTCGGGGGATATTGGTGAAAAACTGTTTTTT.

This sequence joins TRBV10-3 and TRBJ1-3, with unresolved D. The V gene's germline CDR1 is ENHRY and CDR2 SYGVKD. The CDR3 is made up of 15 amino acids. Between the trimmed V and J ends, which lost 2 bases and 8 bases, there was a span of 16 bases. The CDR3 DNA sequence: TGTGCCATCAGTGAGAATAGCGAGCACGGGGACACCATATATTTT. Residues: CAISENSEHGDTIYF.

Only one count was recorded for this clone. CDR3 sequence: CASSSDRDGKKLFF. Here the CDR3 DNA reads TGTGCCAGCAGTTCGGACAGGGATGGGAAAAAACTGTTTTTT. The chain employs TRBV6-5 and TRBJ1-4; 8 bases fit TRBD1. CDR1 MNHEY and CDR2 SVGAGI come from the germline V gene. Trimming cost V 4 bases and J 9 bases; bases outside gene matches: 7. The CDR3 is made up of 14 amino acids.

The J gene is TRBJ1-2, the V gene TRBV7-6, with 12 nucleotides matching TRBD1. Germline trimming cut 5 bases from V and 0 bases from J; bases unmatched to any gene: 10. The CDR3 length is 18 residues. CDR1 and CDR2 from the germline V gene are SGHVS and FNYEAQ. CDR3 coding DNA: TGTGCCAGCAGCCCCCTTGGGGGACAGGGGGCTTCTAACTATGGCTACACCTTC. Translated, it gives CASSPLGGQGASNYGYTF.

The chain carries TRBV11-3 and TRBJ2-1; 8 positions agree with TRBD2. CDR3 length: 15 residues. J gave up 7 bases and V 5 bases, and 10 bases lay outside the gene matches. Germline V gene sequence: CDR1 SGHNT, CDR2 YENEEA. CDR3 sequence: CASSRGSGMENEQFF. Here the CDR3 DNA reads TGTGCCAGCAGCCGTGGTAGCGGGATGGAAAATGAGCAGTTCTTC.

The chain carries TRBV19 and TRBJ2-7, with D possibly matching TRBD1 (5 bases). V dropped 4 bases and J dropped 7 bases, with 11 bases sitting between them. Germline assignment: CDR1 LNHDA and CDR2 SQIVND (reference sequence). This CDR3 region has 12 residues. Written as DNA, the CDR3 is TGTGCCAGTAGTACCCAGGGCAAGGAGCAGTACTTC. As protein: CASSTQGKEQYF.

This clone has more than one count but fewer than ten. V and J are TRBV5-1 and TRBJ1-2; D is undetermined. V lost 0 bases to trimming and J lost 3 bases, with 6 bases between them. The CDR3 runs 13 residues. Germline lookup yields CDR1 SGHRS and CDR2 YFSETQ. In DNA, the CDR3 is TGCGCCAGCAGCTTGGTATCGGACTATGGCTACACCTTC. It translates to CASSLVSDYGYTF. The full variable domain, in which reference TRBV5-1 and TRBJ1-2 provide the parts outside the CDR3, is KAGVTQTPRYLIKTRGQQVTLSCSPISGHRSVSWYQQTPGQGLQFLFEYFSETQRNKGNFPGRFSGRQFSNSRSEMNVSTLELGDSALYLCASSLVSDYGYTFGSGTRLTVV.

The table lists this clone with a few counts. This rearrangement joins TRBV30 to TRBJ1-1, with D tentatively TRBD1 (5 bases). The CDR3 is 14 residues long. CDR1 and CDR2 (germline): GTSNPN, SVGIG (reference sequence). The ends were cut back, 3 bases at V and 1 base at J, with 12 bases in the middle. The CDR3 nucleotides are TGTGCCTGGAGGGGGCCAGGGTCGAACACTGAAGCTTTCTTT. Protein product: CAWRGPGSNTEAFF.

V usage is TRBV5-1 and J usage is TRBJ2-1, with 8 bases lining up with TRBD1. The CDR3 spans 15 residues. CDR1 is SGHRS and CDR2 is YFSETQ in the germline V gene. The V and J ends lost 2 bases and 3 bases, in that order; junction bases with no gene match: 4. The CDR3 reads CASSLGDRGYNEQFF. CDR3 coding DNA: TGCGCCAGCAGCTTAGGAGACAGGGGCTACAATGAGCAGTTCTTC. The full variable domain, its missing parts supplied by reference TRBV5-1 and TRBJ2-1, is KAGVTQTPRYLIKTRGQQVTLSCSPISGHRSVSWYQQTPGQGLQFLFEYFSETQRNKGNFPGRFSGRQFSNSRSEMNVSTLELGDSALYLCASSLGDRGYNEQFFGPGTRLTVL.

The genes are TRBV2 and TRBJ1-1; D is uncertain. V lost 7 bases, J lost 7 bases, and 10 bases lay in between. This CDR3 has 11 residues. Per the germline V gene, CDR1 is SNHLY and CDR2 is FYNNEI. This CDR3 reads CASTLGSEAFF. In DNA, the CDR3 is TGTGCCAGCACCCTAGGGAGTGAAGCTTTCTTT.

This clone was counted only a few times. The chain recombines TRBV7-3 with TRBJ2-2; TRBD2 is a possible D gene (6 bases). Germline CDR1 reads SGHTA; CDR2 reads FQGTGA. The CDR3 is 17 amino acids. V was shortened by 2 bases and J by 3 bases, with 16 bases between the two germline ends. CDR3 sequence (DNA): TGTGCCAGCAGCTTAGGTAGCGGTCTAACTTACACCGGGGAGCTGTTTTTT. It codes for CASSLGSGLTYTGELFF. The variable domain in full, completed from reference TRBV7-3 and TRBJ2-2, reads GAGVSQTPSNKVTEKGKYVELRCDPISGHTALYWYRQSLGQGPEFLIYFQGTGAADDSGLPNDRFFAVRPEGSVSTLKIQRTERGDSAVYLCASSLGSGLTYTGELFFGEGSRLTVL.

The chain has TRBV2 and TRBJ2-2; D perhaps matches TRBD1 (5 bases). V gave up 7 bases and J gave up 4 bases, with 10 bases separating them. CDR1 is SNHLY, CDR2 FYNNEI, per germline. This CDR3 has 13 amino acids. CDR3 nucleotides: TGTGCCAGCATAAAAACAGGCACCGGGGAGCTGTTTTTT. It encodes CASIKTGTGELFF.